The subject of this entry is one T cell receptor (beta chain). Time point in this sample: pretreatment peripheral blood. The data were taken from a study of PD-L1 blockade in urothelial cancer. About the research overall: Median T cell yield per blood sample was more than 120,000 cells.

With 5 bases clipped from V and 5 bases from J, the junction kept 11 bases outside the gene matches. This CDR3 spans 15 amino acids. Germline-derived CDR1 and CDR2 are SGHTA and FQGNSA. Clones were sequenced by immunoSEQ multiplex PCR, and TCRdb holds only the in-frame ones, with some missing. Among approximately 79,000 clones listed, just under 85% were seen once. The V gene is TRBV7-2, the J gene TRBJ1-1, with 7 positions matching TRBD1. Sequencing was performed on PBMCs, taken around atezolizumab (anti-PD-L1) treatment. The TCR comes from a man aged 40-49 years with urothelial cancer. DNA of the CDR3: TGTGCCAGCAGCCCGTTCCAGGGGGTCGGGACTGAAGCTTTCTTT. Its protein product is CASSPFQGVGTEAFF.